The source of this TCR beta chain is a study of blood T cells in healthy people across ages. Study background: Capturing about one barcoded beta molecule per two T cells was achieved by template switching. Whole-study results and caveats: It was held that diversity estimates obtained from one million T cells represented underestimates.

The CDR3 is 15 amino acids. V gave up 1 base and J gave up 11 bases, with 20 bases separating them. The V gene's germline CDR1 is MGHRA and CDR2 YSYEKL. Remarks on this clonotype: Its cognate antigen is unknown.

Those donating, healthy Caucasian individuals from Russia, were aged roughly 6 to 100. Total RNA was isolated from each sample in quantities of at least 6 micrograms. A sample-barcoded 5' primer and a J-beta primer mix were used in a second PCR of about 7 to 11 cycles. TCRdb analysed the 5' RACE reads with MiXCR anew, one entry per CDR3 protein. Among nearly 1 million distinct CDR3 sequences listed, 51% were seen once. The V call is TRBV4-1, the J call TRBJ2-5, with D tentatively TRBD2 (6 bases). The receptor's source is an older woman in good health. The material sequenced was blood. In nucleotides, the CDR3 is TGCGCCAGCAGCCAAGGGGGTCGACTAGGCTACAAGCAGTACTTC. Its protein product is CASSQGGRLGYKQYF.